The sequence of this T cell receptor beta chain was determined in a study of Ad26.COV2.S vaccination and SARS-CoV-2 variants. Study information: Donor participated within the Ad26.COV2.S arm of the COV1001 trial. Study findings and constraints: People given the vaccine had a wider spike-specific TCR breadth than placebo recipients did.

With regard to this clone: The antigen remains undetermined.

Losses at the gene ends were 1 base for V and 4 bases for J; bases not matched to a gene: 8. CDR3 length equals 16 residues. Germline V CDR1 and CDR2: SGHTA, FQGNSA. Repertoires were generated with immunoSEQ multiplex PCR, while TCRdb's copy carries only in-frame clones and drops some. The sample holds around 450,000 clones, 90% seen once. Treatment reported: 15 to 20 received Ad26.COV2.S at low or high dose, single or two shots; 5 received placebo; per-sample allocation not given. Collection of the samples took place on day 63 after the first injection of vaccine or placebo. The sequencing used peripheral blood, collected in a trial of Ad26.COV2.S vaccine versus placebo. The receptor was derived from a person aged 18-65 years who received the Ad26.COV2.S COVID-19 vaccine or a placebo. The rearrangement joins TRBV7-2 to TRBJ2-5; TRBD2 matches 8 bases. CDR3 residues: CASSLVRASGLETQYF. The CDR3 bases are TGTGCCAGCAGCTTAGTAAGGGCTAGCGGGCTAGAGACCCAGTACTTC.